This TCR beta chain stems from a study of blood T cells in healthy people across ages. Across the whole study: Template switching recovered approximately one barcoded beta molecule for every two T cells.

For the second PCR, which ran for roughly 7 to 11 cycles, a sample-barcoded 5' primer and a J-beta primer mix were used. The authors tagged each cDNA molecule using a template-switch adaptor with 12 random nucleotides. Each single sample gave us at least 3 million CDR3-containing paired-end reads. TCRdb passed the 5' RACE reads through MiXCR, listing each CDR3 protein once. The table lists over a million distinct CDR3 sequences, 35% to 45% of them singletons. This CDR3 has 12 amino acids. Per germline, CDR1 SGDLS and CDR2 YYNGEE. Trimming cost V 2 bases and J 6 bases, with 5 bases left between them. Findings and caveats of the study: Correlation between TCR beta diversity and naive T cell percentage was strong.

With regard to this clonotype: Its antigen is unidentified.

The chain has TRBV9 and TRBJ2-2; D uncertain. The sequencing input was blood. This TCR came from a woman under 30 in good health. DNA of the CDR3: TGTGCCAGCAGCGTCTACTCCGGGGAGCTGTTTTTT. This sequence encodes CASSVYSGELFF.